These 29 T cell receptor beta chains originate from one sample sequenced in a study of patients and donors after allogeneic stem cell transplantation. TCRdb recomputed calls from the RT-PCR reads with MiXCR, one row per CDR3 protein. The table has 150,000 to 200,000 distinct CDR3 sequences, more than 20% seen once. The sample taken for sequencing was blood, either unsorted or a sorted T cell fraction (not recorded which). These receptors were obtained from a human donor who was either an allogeneic HSCT recipient or a stem cell or donor lymphocyte infusion donor (not recorded which). It is not recorded whose cells these are; they may come from a transplant donor.

The chain recombines TRBV5-1 with TRBJ1-2; the match to TRBD1 covers 8 bases. The CDR3 is 15 residues long. After removal of 0 bases from V and 6 bases from J, the junction contained 7 bases not matched to a gene. The germline V gene encodes CDR1 SGHRS and CDR2 YFSETQ. CDR3 sequence (DNA): TGCGCCAGCAGCTTGGCTGACAGGGGTGAGGATGGCTACACCTTC. Residues: CASSLADRGEDGYTF.

J is TRBJ1-3 and V is TRBV4-1; D might be TRBD1 (6 bases). Germline V gene data show CDR1 as MGHRA and CDR2 as YSYEKL. V was clipped by 2 bases and J by 3 bases, with 11 bases between them. The CDR3 has 15 residues. The CDR3, as DNA: TGCGCCAGCAGCCAAACAAAACAGGGTGGAAACACCATATATTTT. Translation gives CASSQTKQGGNTIYF.

This chain joins TRBV7-2 and TRBJ2-1; D is undetermined. Per the germline V gene, CDR1 is SGHTA and CDR2 is FQGNSA. Trimming stripped 0 bases from V and 8 bases from J, with 11 bases between. The CDR3 spans 14 residues. The CDR3, as DNA: TGTGCCAGCAGCTTAGCGCCGATGCGTGATGAGCAGTTCTTC. It translates to CASSLAPMRDEQFF.

This clonotype was seen only a few times. The chain has TRBV12-3 or TRBV12-4 and TRBJ2-1, with TRBD1 matching 9 bases. The CDR3 sequence is 15 residues long. The V and J ends lost 3 bases and 7 bases, in that order; junction bases with no gene match: 7. The CDR3 DNA sequence: TGTGCCAGCAGTTTGTTACAGGGGGCGGGTAATGAGCAGTTCTTC. This encodes CASSLLQGAGNEQFF.

The gene calls are TRBV20-1 and TRBJ2-1; perhaps TRBD1 as D (5 bases). Germline assignment: CDR1 DFQATT and CDR2 SNEGSKA (reference sequence). Trimming took off 5 bases at V and 3 bases at J, with 20 bases between the two ends. The length of the CDR3 is 16 residues. CDR3 residues: CSAQPTDLNLYNEQFF. CDR3 bases: TGCAGTGCTCAACCGACAGACCTCAATCTCTACAATGAGCAGTTCTTC.

This clonotype was seen ten or more times. The V call is TRBV12-3 or TRBV12-4, the J call TRBJ1-1, with D uncertain. V lost 4 bases and J 1 base, leaving 4 bases between the germline ends. The CDR3 sequence is 12 residues long. CDR3 nucleotides: TGTGCCAGCAGTTGGTGGAACACTGAAGCTTTCTTT. Protein product: CASSWWNTEAFF.

This clonotype was picked up a small number of times. The chain recombines TRBV2 with TRBJ1-1; D perhaps matches TRBD1 (5 bases). Germline assignment: CDR1 SNHLY and CDR2 FYNNEI. The CDR3 is 13 residues long. V was clipped by 6 bases and J by 10 bases, with 18 bases between them. CDR3 in amino acids: CASSAEGSAGAFF. Written as DNA, the CDR3 is TGTGCCAGCAGCGCAGAGGGGTCGGCAGGAGCTTTCTTT.

V and J are TRBV3-1 and TRBJ1-1, with D uncertain. V was pared by 3 bases and J by 1 base, with 9 bases between. CDR1 and CDR2 (germline): LGHDT, YNNKEL (reference sequence). There are 14 residues in the CDR3. The CDR3: CASSQFTGNTEAFF. CDR3 sequence (DNA): TGTGCCAGCAGCCAGTTTACGGGGAACACTGAAGCTTTCTTT.

In its sample, this clonotype was seen once. Since a much larger clone is just one base distant, this may be a read error. The gene calls are TRBV5-1 and TRBJ1-4; D remains unclear. Trimming removed 1 base from V and 0 bases from J, with 16 bases in between. Germline-derived CDR1 and CDR2 are SGHRS and YFSETQ. The CDR3 contains 18 residues. In DNA form, the CDR3 reads TGCGCCAGCAGCTTGTCACCCAGCACCCTCTCAACTAATGAAAAACTGTTTTTT. Its protein product is CASSLSPSTLSTNEKLFF.

Only a few counts were recorded for this clonotype. The gene calls are TRBV19 and TRBJ1-6; tentative D call: TRBD1 (6 bases). Deletions cut 5 bases from V and 9 bases from J, with 14 bases between. CDR1 is LNHDA, CDR2 SQIVND, per germline (reference sequence). This CDR3 region has 14 residues. CDR3 amino acids: CASSGPGASSPLHF. In DNA, the CDR3 is TGTGCCAGTAGTGGGCCAGGGGCGTCTTCACCCCTCCACTTT. The full variable domain, completed using reference TRBV19 and TRBJ1-6, is DGGITQSPKYLFRKEGQNVTLSCEQNLNHDAMYWYRQDPGQGLRLIYYSQIVNDFQKGDIAEGYSVSREKKESFPLTVTSAQKNPTAFYLCASSGPGASSPLHFGNGTRLTVT.

The J gene is TRBJ2-7, the V gene TRBV5-6; 10 bases are shared with TRBD2. J lost 2 bases, V lost 5 bases, and 4 bases had no gene match. The CDR3 length is 14 residues. Germline CDR1 and CDR2: SGHDT and YYEEEE. Written as DNA, the CDR3 is TGTGCCAGCAGAAGGACTAGCGGTACCTACGAGCAGTACTTC. Residues: CASRRTSGTYEQYF.

This sequence joins TRBV12-3 or TRBV12-4 and TRBJ2-2; D may be TRBD1 (5 bases). V lost 5 bases to trimming and J lost 4 bases, with 8 bases between them. The CDR3 is 13 amino acids. CDR3 sequence: CASSPTVTGELFF. CDR3 sequence (DNA): TGTGCCAGCAGTCCGACAGTCACCGGGGAGCTGTTTTTT.

The CDR3 is CASSNRDRGTGELFF. CDR3 bases: TGTGCCAGCAGCAACAGGGACCGTGGCACCGGGGAGCTGTTTTTT. The chain uses TRBV7-9 and TRBJ2-2; D might be TRBD1 (6 bases). CDR3 length: 15 amino acids. V was cut by 5 bases and J by 4 bases, with 14 bases left in between. Germline values: CDR1 SEHNR, CDR2 FQNEAQ (reference sequence). Looking up the rest from reference TRBV7-9 and TRBJ2-2 gives the full variable domain: DTGVSQNPRHKITKRGQNVTFRCDPISEHNRLYWYRQTLGQGPEFLTYFQNEAQLEKSRLLSDRFSAERPKGSFSTLEIQRTEQGDSAMYLCASSNRDRGTGELFFGEGSRLTVL.

V is TRBV29-1 and J is TRBJ1-1, with 7 positions matching TRBD1. The CDR3 has 14 residues. Germline V CDR1 and CDR2: SQVTM, ANQGSEA. The trim removed 6 bases at V and 5 bases at J, leaving 12 bases unmatched. CDR3 coding DNA: TGCAGCGTGCTTTCGACAGGGAGGGGAACTGAAGCTTTCTTT. Its translation is CSVLSTGRGTEAFF.

This clonotype appeared many times. This sequence joins TRBV5-1 and TRBJ2-5; no definite D call. CDR1 is SGHRS and CDR2 is YFSETQ in the germline V gene. This CDR3 contains 11 residues. Trimming took off 0 bases at V and 5 bases at J, with 2 bases between the two ends. The CDR3 DNA follows: TGCGCCAGCAGCTTGGTTGAGACCCAGTACTTC. It codes for CASSLVETQYF.

J is TRBJ1-1 and V is TRBV30; 8 bases line up with TRBD1. V shed 2 bases, J shed 8 bases, and the junction held 25 bases outside the gene matches. The CDR3 is made up of 19 amino acids. CDR1 is GTSNPN, CDR2 SVGIG, per germline (reference sequence). CDR3 sequence (DNA): TGTGCCTGGAGTTTCCCACCCGGGACGGTATCTAGCGGGGACAGGGAAGCTTTCTTT. Translation gives CAWSFPPGTVSSGDREAFF.

This clonotype came up a few times. The chain combines TRBV5-1 with TRBJ2-1, with 11 bases aligning to TRBD2. Germline CDR1 SGHRS, CDR2 YFSETQ. Trimming at V came to 3 bases and at J to 5 bases, leaving 16 bases not matched to a gene. The CDR3 has 19 residues. The CDR3 region is CASSSSGGRQVQPNNEQFF. The CDR3 DNA reads TGCGCCAGCAGCTCTAGCGGGGGGCGCCAAGTGCAGCCCAACAATGAGCAGTTCTTC.

This clonotype was seen more than once but under ten times. The J gene is TRBJ2-2, the V gene TRBV12-3 or TRBV12-4, with D hard to call. The ends were cut back, 5 bases at V and 6 bases at J, with 7 bases in the middle. This CDR3 spans 12 amino acids. The CDR3: CASSLEPGELFF. CDR3 coding DNA: TGTGCCAGCAGTCTGGAGCCCGGGGAGCTGTTTTTT.

The J gene is TRBJ2-5, the V gene TRBV9, with D possibly called TRBD1 or TRBD2 (5 bases each). V lost 4 bases and J 5 bases, leaving 18 bases between the germline ends. CDR1 is SGDLS and CDR2 is YYNGEE in the germline V gene. The length of the CDR3 is 15 residues. The DNA for the CDR3 is TGTGCCAGCAGCCCTCGGGACGGAGGCGGGGAGACCCAGTACTTC. It yields the protein CASSPRDGGGETQYF.

Worth noting for this clonotype: Given the absence of the conserved phenylalanine or tryptophan at the CDR3 end, a read error is likely. The CDR3 bases are TGCAGTGCTAGAGAAGCGGGGGGCACAGATACGCAGTATTTG. Translating it yields CSAREAGGTDTQYL. The rearrangement joins TRBV20-1 to TRBJ2-3; 8 bases map to TRBD2. The germline gives CDR1 DFQATT, CDR2 SNEGSKA (reference sequence). The V segment lost 0 bases and the J segment 1 base; nucleotides outside the gene matches: 0. The CDR3 runs 14 residues.

This clonotype was observed a few times. The chain joins TRBV20-1 to TRBJ2-2, with D uncertain. The CDR3 runs 14 residues. The V end lost 0 bases, the J end lost 1 base, and 6 bases lay between the germline ends. Per the germline V gene, CDR1 is DFQATT and CDR2 is SNEGSKA (reference sequence). In nucleotides, the CDR3 is TGCAGTGCTAGAGAGGCAGGGAACACCGGGGAGCTGTTTTTT. It is translated as CSAREAGNTGELFF.

The chain is built from TRBV20-1 and TRBJ2-7; no definite D call. This CDR3 contains 13 residues. Looked up from germline, CDR1 is DFQATT and CDR2 is SNEGSKA (reference sequence). Trimming cost V 3 bases and J 7 bases, with 16 bases left between them. The CDR3 DNA reads as TGCAGTGCTAGTGGCGATACCTACATAGAGCAGTACTTC. It codes for CSASGDTYIEQYF.

This clonotype has a handful of counts. The chain couples TRBV20-1 to TRBJ2-2, with 10 positions matching TRBD2. Germline CDR1 DFQATT, CDR2 SNEGSKA (reference sequence). The CDR3 contains 17 residues. J was trimmed by 5 bases and V by 0 bases; bases with no gene match: 9. CDR3 in DNA: TGCAGTGCTAGAGATCAGAGGAGCGGGAGGGGGACCGGGGAGCTGTTTTTT. Protein sequence: CSARDQRSGRGTGELFF.

V usage is TRBV10-3 and J usage is TRBJ2-2, with 9 bases matching TRBD2. The V gene end was trimmed by 2 bases and the J gene end by 7 bases; junction bases not matched to a gene: 8. The germline V gene encodes CDR1 ENHRY and CDR2 SYGVKD. The CDR3 spans 16 residues. The CDR3, as DNA: TGTGCCATCAGTGAGAAATGGACTAGCGCAGGCGGGGAGCTGTTTTTT. Its translation is CAISEKWTSAGGELFF.

Concerning this clonotype itself: This may be a read error: a much more frequent sequence differs by one nucleotide. No conserved phenylalanine or tryptophan ends this CDR3, so it is likely a read error. The rearrangement links TRBV7-9 to TRBJ1-1; no definite D call. Germline-derived CDR1 and CDR2 are SEHNR and FQNEAQ (reference sequence). Trimming took off 7 bases at V and 5 bases at J, with 11 bases between the two ends. The length of the CDR3 is 12 residues. For the CDR3, the DNA is TGTGCCAGCACCACGGGGAATACTGAAGCTTTCTTG. It is translated as CASTTGNTEAFL.

This chain connects TRBV4-1 to TRBJ2-3; D is unresolved. V lost 0 bases and J 2 bases, leaving 9 bases between the germline ends. Germline-derived CDR1 and CDR2 are MGHRA and YSYEKL. The CDR3 runs to 15 residues. The CDR3 sequence: CASSQELAVTDTQYF. The CDR3 bases are TGCGCCAGCAGCCAAGAGTTGGCGGTCACAGATACGCAGTATTTT.

The chain joins TRBV9 to TRBJ2-7; D gene unclear. The CDR3 is made up of 10 amino acids. Per germline, CDR1 SGDLS and CDR2 YYNGEE. V shed 3 bases and J shed 6 bases, with 4 bases lying between them. In nucleotides, the CDR3 is TGTGCCAGCAGCGGCTCCGAGCAGTACTTC. Amino acids: CASSGSEQYF. The full variable domain, rest sourced from reference TRBV9 and TRBJ2-7, is DSGVTQTPKHLITATGQRVTLRCSPRSGDLSVYWYQQSLDQGLQFLIQYYNGEERAKGNILERFSAQQFPDLHSELNLSSLELGDSALYFCASSGSEQYFGPGTRLTVT.

The V gene is TRBV13, the J gene TRBJ1-1, with a possible D match to TRBD1 (6 bases). Deletions cut 4 bases from V and 4 bases from J, with 13 bases between. In germline, CDR1 is PRHDT, CDR2 FYEKMQ (reference sequence). This CDR3 region has 14 residues. CDR3 nucleotide sequence: TGTGCCAGCAGCTCCGAAGGGGGGGGCACTGAAGCTTTCTTT. Translating it yields CASSSEGGGTEAFF.

The genes are TRBV29-1 and TRBJ2-1; weak D call: TRBD2 (7 bases). The CDR3 spans 14 residues. CDR1 is SQVTM and CDR2 is ANQGSEA in the germline V gene. V lost 0 bases and J 10 bases, leaving 16 bases between the germline ends. This CDR3 is CSVEERGGLREQFF. CDR3 nucleotides: TGCAGCGTTGAAGAGAGGGGGGGCCTTCGGGAGCAGTTCTTC.